Listed below are T cell receptor beta chains from one sample, sequenced in a study of graft-versus-host responses after intestinal transplantation. No antigen has been identified for these receptors. This table comes from immunoSEQ multiplex PCR, and its TCRdb copy is limited to in-frame clones, with some not included. In the table there are 75,000 to 90,000 clones, around nine tenths of which are singletons. The sequenced sample was unstimulated CD4+ T cells sorted from spleen or lymph node cells, obtained before intestinal transplant. These receptors originate from a human donor who received an intestinal transplant. CDR3s include the opening cysteine and the closing phenylalanine or tryptophan. The order of the fields is J gene, V gene, clone size, D gene, CDR3 protein, CDR3 DNA. The D gene is left open where the match is weak. Clone size is not always given. Where it is, it says once, few, many or a class for expanded clones.

j_call: TRBJ2-1
v_call: TRBV5-1
clone_size: -
d_call: TRBD1
cdr3_aa: CASGDRGNEQFF
cdr3_nt: TGCGCCAGCGGTGACAGGGGCAATGAGCAGTTCTTC

j_call: TRBJ2-1
v_call: TRBV19
clone_size: -
d_call: -
cdr3_aa: CASSIAGGASHNEQFF
cdr3_nt: TGTGCCAGTAGTATAGCAGGTGGCGCCTCACATAATGAGCAGTTCTTC

j_call: TRBJ2-2
v_call: TRBV9
clone_size: -
d_call: -
cdr3_aa: CASSPRLDMGELFF
cdr3_nt: TGTGCCAGCAGCCCCCGACTAGATATGGGGGAGCTGTTTTTT

j_call: TRBJ2-7
v_call: TRBV5-8
clone_size: few
d_call: TRBD1
cdr3_aa: CASGRTGAYEQYF
cdr3_nt: TGTGCCAGCGGTCGGACAGGGGCCTACGAGCAGTACTTC

j_call: TRBJ1-3
v_call: TRBV28
clone_size: once
d_call: -
cdr3_aa: CASSEQGTGNTIYF
cdr3_nt: TGTGCCAGCAGCGAACAGGGTACGGGAAACACCATATATTTT

j_call: TRBJ2-7
v_call: TRBV5-4
clone_size: -
d_call: -
cdr3_aa: CASSLGVGDSYEQYF
cdr3_nt: TGTGCCAGCAGCTTAGGGGTGGGTGACTCCTACGAGCAGTACTTC

j_call: TRBJ1-5
v_call: TRBV6-5
clone_size: once
d_call: -
cdr3_aa: CASSYFRDQPQHF
cdr3_nt: TGTGCCAGCAGTTACTTCAGGGATCAGCCCCAGCATTTT

j_call: TRBJ2-2
v_call: TRBV27
clone_size: -
d_call: TRBD2
cdr3_aa: CASSRTSFEMDTGELFF
cdr3_nt: TGTGCCAGCAGTCGGACTAGCTTCGAGATGGACACCGGGGAGCTGTTTTTT

j_call: TRBJ1-2
v_call: TRBV7-2
clone_size: -
d_call: -
cdr3_aa: CASSLTFGNYGYTF
cdr3_nt: TGTGCCAGCAGCTTAACATTTGGTAACTATGGCTACACCTTC

j_call: TRBJ2-2
v_call: TRBV29-1
clone_size: -
d_call: TRBD2
cdr3_aa: CSIRTSGSGTGELFF
cdr3_nt: TGCAGCATTCGGACTAGCGGGAGTGGCACCGGGGAGCTGTTTTTT

j_call: TRBJ2-3
v_call: TRBV5-1
clone_size: -
d_call: -
cdr3_aa: CASSLQGPPTDTQYF
cdr3_nt: TGCGCCAGCAGCCTGCAGGGGCCCCCCACAGATACGCAGTATTTT

j_call: TRBJ1-6
v_call: TRBV10-3
clone_size: -
d_call: -
cdr3_aa: CAISDDRWTNSPLHF
cdr3_nt: TGTGCCATCAGTGATGACAGGTGGACCAATTCACCCCTCCACTTT

j_call: TRBJ2-5
v_call: TRBV28
clone_size: -
d_call: TRBD2
cdr3_aa: CASSPTAGTSKYQETQYF
cdr3_nt: TGTGCCAGCAGCCCAACCGCCGGGACTAGCAAATACCAAGAGACCCAGTACTTC

j_call: TRBJ2-2
v_call: TRBV4-2
clone_size: -
d_call: -
cdr3_aa: CASSQGDIDTGELFF
cdr3_nt: TGTGCCAGCAGCCAAGGCGATATCGACACCGGGGAGCTGTTTTTT

j_call: TRBJ2-7
v_call: TRBV18
clone_size: -
d_call: TRBD1
cdr3_aa: CASSAQGAGTTYEQYF
cdr3_nt: TGTGCCAGCTCAGCCCAGGGGGCGGGCACCACCTACGAGCAGTACTTC

j_call: TRBJ2-5
v_call: TRBV28
clone_size: -
d_call: TRBD1
cdr3_aa: CASSSPGTGWGETQYF
cdr3_nt: TGTGCCAGCAGTTCCCCCGGGACAGGGTGGGGAGAGACCCAGTACTTC

j_call: TRBJ1-1
v_call: TRBV19
clone_size: -
d_call: -
cdr3_aa: CASGVRGGTEAFF
cdr3_nt: TGTGCCAGTGGGGTCCGGGGGGGCACTGAAGCTTTCTTT

j_call: TRBJ2-7
v_call: TRBV5-1
clone_size: once
d_call: -
cdr3_aa: CASSLAQNYEQYF
cdr3_nt: TGCGCCAGCAGCTTGGCCCAAAACTACGAGCAGTACTTC

j_call: TRBJ2-7
v_call: TRBV7-2
clone_size: -
d_call: TRBD1
cdr3_aa: CASSSRGLSPYEQYF
cdr3_nt: TGTGCCAGCAGCTCAAGGGGGCTTTCCCCCTACGAGCAGTACTTC

j_call: TRBJ1-2
v_call: TRBV2
clone_size: -
d_call: -
cdr3_aa: CASSESGYTF
cdr3_nt: TGTGCCAGCAGTGAGAGTGGCTACACCTTC

j_call: TRBJ2-3
v_call: TRBV28
clone_size: -
d_call: -
cdr3_aa: CASATSTDTQYF
cdr3_nt: TGTGCCAGCGCGACTAGCACAGATACGCAGTATTTT

j_call: TRBJ1-1
v_call: TRBV5-4
clone_size: -
d_call: TRBD1
cdr3_aa: CASSLGRQGAYTEAFF
cdr3_nt: TGTGCCAGCAGCTTGGGGCGACAGGGGGCCTATACTGAAGCTTTCTTT

j_call: TRBJ2-6
v_call: TRBV15
clone_size: -
d_call: -
cdr3_aa: CATSRQTGSGANVLTF
cdr3_nt: TGTGCCACCAGCAGGCAAACAGGCTCTGGGGCCAACGTCCTGACTTTC

j_call: TRBJ2-3
v_call: TRBV7-8
clone_size: -
d_call: TRBD2
cdr3_aa: CASSLTSRSGDTQYF
cdr3_nt: TGTGCCAGCAGCCTGACTAGCCGTAGCGGAGATACGCAGTATTTT

j_call: TRBJ1-1
v_call: TRBV28
clone_size: -
d_call: TRBD1
cdr3_aa: CASRGTGLNTEAFF
cdr3_nt: TGTGCCAGCAGGGGGACAGGGCTGAACACTGAAGCTTTCTTT

j_call: TRBJ1-2
v_call: TRBV11-1
clone_size: -
d_call: TRBD1
cdr3_aa: CASSSGQGSGYTF
cdr3_nt: TGTGCCAGCAGCTCCGGACAGGGCTCTGGCTACACCTTC

j_call: TRBJ2-2
v_call: TRBV19
clone_size: -
d_call: TRBD2
cdr3_aa: CASSISGANTGELFF
cdr3_nt: TGTGCCAGTAGTATTAGCGGGGCGAACACCGGGGAGCTGTTTTTT

j_call: TRBJ2-5
v_call: TRBV5-4
clone_size: -
d_call: TRBD1
cdr3_aa: CASSRQGAGETQYF
cdr3_nt: TGTGCCAGCAGCCGACAGGGGGCTGGGGAGACCCAGTACTTC

j_call: TRBJ2-5
v_call: TRBV5-4
clone_size: -
d_call: TRBD2
cdr3_aa: CASSPGGGSRETQYF
cdr3_nt: TGTGCCAGCAGCCCGGGGGGGGGCAGCCGAGAGACCCAGTACTTC

j_call: TRBJ2-5
v_call: TRBV7-6
clone_size: -
d_call: -
cdr3_aa: CASSTGTQETQYF
cdr3_nt: TGTGCCAGCAGCACCGGGACACAAGAGACCCAGTACTTC

j_call: TRBJ1-5
v_call: TRBV4-2
clone_size: -
d_call: -
cdr3_aa: CASSQDAGRGSQPQHF
cdr3_nt: TGTGCCAGCAGCCAAGATGCTGGACGGGGGAGTCAGCCCCAGCATTTT

j_call: TRBJ2-7
v_call: TRBV5-1
clone_size: -
d_call: -
cdr3_aa: CASSLAGSASYEQYF
cdr3_nt: TGCGCCAGCAGCTTGGCAGGGTCCGCCTCCTACGAGCAGTACTTC

j_call: TRBJ1-1
v_call: TRBV28
clone_size: once
d_call: -
cdr3_aa: CASSSIRVPMNTEAFF
cdr3_nt: TGTGCCAGCAGTTCCATCAGGGTCCCCATGAACACTGAAGCTTTCTTT

j_call: TRBJ2-7
v_call: TRBV6-5
clone_size: -
d_call: -
cdr3_aa: CASSYSRAAVYEQYF
cdr3_nt: TGTGCCAGCAGTTACTCGAGGGCGGCAGTCTACGAGCAGTACTTC

j_call: TRBJ2-6
v_call: TRBV6-1
clone_size: -
d_call: -
cdr3_aa: CASSEQTGLSGANVLTF
cdr3_nt: TGCGCCAGCAGTGAACAGACAGGTCTGTCTGGGGCCAACGTCCTGACTTTC

j_call: TRBJ1-1
v_call: TRBV30
clone_size: -
d_call: -
cdr3_aa: CAWSWNTEAFF
cdr3_nt: TGTGCCTGGAGCTGGAACACTGAAGCTTTCTTT

j_call: TRBJ1-1
v_call: TRBV30
clone_size: -
d_call: -
cdr3_aa: CAWSVRGDTEAFF
cdr3_nt: TGTGCCTGGAGTGTACGGGGAGACACTGAAGCTTTCTTT

j_call: TRBJ2-2
v_call: TRBV6-5
clone_size: -
d_call: -
cdr3_aa: CASSYLSPGTGELFF
cdr3_nt: TGTGCCAGCAGTTACCTTTCCCCGGGAACCGGGGAGCTGTTTTTT

j_call: TRBJ2-1
v_call: TRBV28
clone_size: -
d_call: TRBD2
cdr3_aa: CASSPTSGSNNEQFF
cdr3_nt: TGTGCCAGCAGCCCGACTAGCGGGAGTAACAATGAGCAGTTCTTC

j_call: TRBJ1-5
v_call: TRBV19
clone_size: -
d_call: TRBD1
cdr3_aa: CASSRGQGEYNQPQHF
cdr3_nt: TGTGCCAGTAGCAGGGGACAGGGGGAATACAATCAGCCCCAGCATTTT

j_call: TRBJ2-5
v_call: TRBV7-2
clone_size: -
d_call: -
cdr3_aa: CASSFGRETQYF
cdr3_nt: TGTGCCAGCAGCTTTGGGAGAGAGACCCAGTACTTC

j_call: TRBJ1-5
v_call: TRBV2
clone_size: -
d_call: -
cdr3_aa: CASNSPNQPQHF
cdr3_nt: TGTGCCAGCAACAGCCCCAATCAGCCCCAGCATTTT

j_call: TRBJ2-7
v_call: TRBV18
clone_size: -
d_call: TRBD1
cdr3_aa: CASSPTGDEQYF
cdr3_nt: TGTGCCAGCTCACCCACAGGGGACGAGCAGTACTTC

j_call: TRBJ1-5
v_call: TRBV28
clone_size: -
d_call: -
cdr3_aa: CASSLFNIQNSNQPQHF
cdr3_nt: TGTGCCAGCAGTTTATTCAACATACAGAATAGCAATCAGCCCCAGCATTTT

j_call: TRBJ2-5
v_call: TRBV6-5
clone_size: -
d_call: TRBD2
cdr3_aa: CASSYSGLAGVTQYF
cdr3_nt: TGTGCCAGCAGTTACTCAGGGCTAGCGGGAGTAACCCAGTACTTC

j_call: TRBJ1-3
v_call: TRBV5-1
clone_size: -
d_call: TRBD1
cdr3_aa: CASSGTGVSGNTIYF
cdr3_nt: TGCGCCAGCAGCGGAACAGGGGTCTCTGGAAACACCATATATTTT

j_call: TRBJ2-7
v_call: TRBV10-3
clone_size: few
d_call: -
cdr3_aa: CAISETSGSYEQYF
cdr3_nt: TGTGCCATCAGTGAGACGTCGGGCTCCTACGAGCAGTACTTC

j_call: TRBJ1-3
v_call: TRBV18
clone_size: -
d_call: -
cdr3_aa: CASSPLGGQRSSGNTIYF
cdr3_nt: TGTGCCAGCTCACCATTGGGAGGCCAGCGAAGCTCTGGAAACACCATATATTTT

j_call: TRBJ1-2
v_call: TRBV9
clone_size: -
d_call: -
cdr3_aa: CASSVRDGPGYGYTF
cdr3_nt: TGTGCCAGCAGCGTGCGGGACGGACCAGGATATGGCTACACCTTC

j_call: TRBJ2-7
v_call: TRBV28
clone_size: -
d_call: -
cdr3_aa: CASSRWDTQEQYF
cdr3_nt: TGTGCCAGCAGTCGATGGGACACCCAAGAGCAGTACTTC

j_call: TRBJ1-5
v_call: TRBV5-6
clone_size: few
d_call: TRBD1
cdr3_aa: CASSLKGTGHQPQHF
cdr3_nt: TGTGCCAGCAGCTTGAAGGGGACAGGCCATCAGCCCCAGCATTTT

j_call: TRBJ2-7
v_call: TRBV11-2
clone_size: -
d_call: TRBD2
cdr3_aa: CASSLVAGAYEQYF
cdr3_nt: TGTGCCAGCAGCTTAGTGGCGGGGGCCTACGAGCAGTACTTC

j_call: TRBJ1-5
v_call: TRBV2
clone_size: -
d_call: TRBD1
cdr3_aa: CASRDDRGGGQPQHF
cdr3_nt: TGTGCCAGCAGGGACGACAGGGGGGGTGGTCAGCCCCAGCATTTT

j_call: TRBJ1-4
v_call: TRBV30
clone_size: once
d_call: TRBD1
cdr3_aa: CAWSQSRGQLNEKLFF
cdr3_nt: TGTGCCTGGAGCCAAAGCAGGGGACAGCTAAATGAAAAACTGTTTTTT

j_call: TRBJ2-5
v_call: TRBV29-1
clone_size: -
d_call: -
cdr3_aa: CSVRGRSQETQYF
cdr3_nt: TGCAGCGTTCGTGGCCGCTCCCAAGAGACCCAGTACTTC